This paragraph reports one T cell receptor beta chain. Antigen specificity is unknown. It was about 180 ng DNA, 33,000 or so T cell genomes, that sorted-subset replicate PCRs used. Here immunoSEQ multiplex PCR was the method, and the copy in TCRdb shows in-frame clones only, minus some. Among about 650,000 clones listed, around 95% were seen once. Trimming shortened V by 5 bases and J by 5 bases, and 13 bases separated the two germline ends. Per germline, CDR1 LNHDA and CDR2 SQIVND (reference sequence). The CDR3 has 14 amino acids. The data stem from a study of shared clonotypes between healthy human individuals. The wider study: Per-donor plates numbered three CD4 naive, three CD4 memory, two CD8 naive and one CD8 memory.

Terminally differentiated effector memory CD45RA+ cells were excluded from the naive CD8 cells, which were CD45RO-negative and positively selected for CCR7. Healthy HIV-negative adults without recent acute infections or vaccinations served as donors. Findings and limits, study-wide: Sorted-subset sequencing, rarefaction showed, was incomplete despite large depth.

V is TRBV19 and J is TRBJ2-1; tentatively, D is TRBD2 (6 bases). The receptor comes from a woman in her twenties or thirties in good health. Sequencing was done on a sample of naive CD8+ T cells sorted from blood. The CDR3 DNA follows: TGTGCCAGTAGTTGGGGTAGCGGTAACAATGAGCAGTTCTTC. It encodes CASSWGSGNNEQFF.